This TCR beta chain appears in the sequencing data of a study of shared clonotypes between healthy human individuals. Germline trimming cut 3 bases from V and 3 bases from J; bases unmatched to any gene: 4. Looked up from germline, CDR1 is ENHRY and CDR2 is SYGVKD. This CDR3 contains 15 residues. Sequencing used immunoSEQ multiplex PCR; TCRdb keeps in-frame clones, though not all of them. The sample lists 950,000 to 1,100,000 clones, about 75% occurring once. This clone was seen a handful of times. Its specificity is not known. Notes on the study in general: All-four-donor shared clonotypes had higher generation probabilities than non-shared clonotypes did. Several donors held about 5% of naive CD4 clonotypes in common. Memory subsets had estimated richness that was generally smaller than that of naive subsets.

The clonotype comes from a man younger than 30 in good health. The chain uses TRBV10-3 and TRBJ2-7; TRBD2 aligns across 11 bases. The sample consisted of memory CD4+ T cells sorted from blood. Subset here: CD45RA-negative fraction. The CDR3 DNA follows: TGTGCCATCAGTGAACTAGCGGGAGTAAGCTACGAGCAGTACTTC. Protein product: CAISELAGVSYEQYF.